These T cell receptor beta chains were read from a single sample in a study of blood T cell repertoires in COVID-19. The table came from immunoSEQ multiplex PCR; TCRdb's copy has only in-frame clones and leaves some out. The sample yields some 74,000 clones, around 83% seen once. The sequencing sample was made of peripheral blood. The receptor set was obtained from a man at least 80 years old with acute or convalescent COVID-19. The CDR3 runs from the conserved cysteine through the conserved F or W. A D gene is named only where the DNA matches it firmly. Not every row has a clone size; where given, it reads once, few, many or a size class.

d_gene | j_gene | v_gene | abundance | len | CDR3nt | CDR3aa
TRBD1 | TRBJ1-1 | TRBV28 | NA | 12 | TGTGCCAGCAGACCCGGGGGACAGGGAGCTTTCTTT | CASRPGGQGAFF
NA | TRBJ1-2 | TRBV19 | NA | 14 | TGTGCCAGTGCCAAGGACCGGGAAGGACGGGGCTACACCTTC | CASAKDREGRGYTF
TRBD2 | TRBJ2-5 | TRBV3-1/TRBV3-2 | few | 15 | TGTGCCAGCAGCCAAGCAGGCGGGAGCCCAGAGACCCAGTACTTC | CASSQAGGSPETQYF
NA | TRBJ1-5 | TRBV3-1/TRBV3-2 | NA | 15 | TGTGCCAGCAGCCGAGGGGGGGGTGGCAATCAGCCCCAGCATTTT | CASSRGGGGNQPQHF
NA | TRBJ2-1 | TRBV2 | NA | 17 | TGTGCCAGCAGTGAATCCCCCCTCGCAGGGTCAAGGGATGAGCAGTTCTTC | CASSESPLAGSRDEQFF
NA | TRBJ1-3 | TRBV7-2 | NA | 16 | TGTGCCAGCAGCTTAGTGGTTTTGGGGAGGCAAAACACCATATATTTT | CASSLVVLGRQNTIYF
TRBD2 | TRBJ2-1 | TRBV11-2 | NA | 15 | TGTGCCAGCAGCTCCGGGACTAGCGAAAGGAATGAGCAGTTCTTC | CASSSGTSERNEQFF
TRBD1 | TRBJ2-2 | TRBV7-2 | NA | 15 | TGTGCCAGCAGCTGGACAGGGGCGGACACCGGGGAGCTGTTTTTT | CASSWTGADTGELFF
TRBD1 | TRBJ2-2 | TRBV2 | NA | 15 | TGTGCCAGCATGTTGGACAGGGCGGTGGCCGGGGAGCTGTTTTTT | CASMLDRAVAGELFF
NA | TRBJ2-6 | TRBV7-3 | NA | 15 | TGTGCCAGCAGCTTGGAGTACTCTGGGGCCAACGTCCTGACTTTC | CASSLEYSGANVLTF
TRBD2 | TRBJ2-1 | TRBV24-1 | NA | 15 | TGTGCCACCAGTGAGCAGGGACTAGCGGGAGATGAGCAGTTCTTC | CATSEQGLAGDEQFF
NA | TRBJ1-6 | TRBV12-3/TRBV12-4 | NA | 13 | TGTGCCAGCAGTTCGGTAGCGAATTCACCCCTCCACTTT | CASSSVANSPLHF
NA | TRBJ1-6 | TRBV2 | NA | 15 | TGTGCCAGCAGTGAAGAAGGGGCAGGGAATTCACCCCTCCACTTT | CASSEEGAGNSPLHF
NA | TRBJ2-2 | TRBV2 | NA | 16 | TGTGCCAGCAGGGGGTCTAGCGTTCAGAACGCCGGGGAGCTGTTTTTT | CASRGSSVQNAGELFF
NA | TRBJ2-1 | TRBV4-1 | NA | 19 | TGCGCCAGCAGCCAGAAGTTGACTAGGGTAACTCTCTCCTACAATGAGCAGTTCTTC | CASSQKLTRVTLSYNEQFF
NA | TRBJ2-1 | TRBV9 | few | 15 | TGTGCCAGCAGCGTAGGGGGGACTGCTTCTTATGAGCAGTTCTTC | CASSVGGTASYEQFF
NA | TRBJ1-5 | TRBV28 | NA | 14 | TGTGCCAGCAGTGGGGTCGAAGGGAGGCAGCCCCAGCATTTT | CASSGVEGRQPQHF
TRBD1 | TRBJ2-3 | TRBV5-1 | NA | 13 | TGCGCCAGCAGCGGACAGGGGTCAGATACGCAGTATTTT | CASSGQGSDTQYF
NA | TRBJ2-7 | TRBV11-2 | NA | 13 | TGTGCCAGCAACCAACAGGGCTCCTACGAGCAGTACTTC | CASNQQGSYEQYF
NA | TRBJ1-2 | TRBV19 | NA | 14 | TGTGCCAGTAAAAGAGGGCGGGACCGGGATGGCTACACCTTC | CASKRGRDRDGYTF
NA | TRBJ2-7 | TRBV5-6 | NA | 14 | TGTGCCAGCAGCTTGCGAAGTGCCCCTCGGGAGCAGTACTTC | CASSLRSAPREQYF
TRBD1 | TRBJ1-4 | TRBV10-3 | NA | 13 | TGTGCCATCAGCCCACAGGGGGGTGAAAAACTGTTTTTT | CAISPQGGEKLFF
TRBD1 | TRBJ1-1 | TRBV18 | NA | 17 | TGTGCCAGCTCACCACGGACAGGCGGGTCGATAAACACTGAAGCTTTCTTT | CASSPRTGGSINTEAFF
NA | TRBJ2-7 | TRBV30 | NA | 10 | TGTGCCACAGGGAACTACGAGCAGTACTTC | CATGNYEQYF
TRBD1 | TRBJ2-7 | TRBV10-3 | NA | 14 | TGTGCCATCAGGCGGGACAGGCTTGGGGACGAGCAGTACTTC | CAIRRDRLGDEQYF
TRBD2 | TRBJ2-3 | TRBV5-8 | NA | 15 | TGTGCCAGCAGCTTGTATAGCGGGGGGGAAGATACGCAGTATTTT | CASSLYSGGEDTQYF
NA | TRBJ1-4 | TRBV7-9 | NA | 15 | TGTGCCAGCAGACGTTCAGGGCCCACTAATGAAAAACTGTTTTTT | CASRRSGPTNEKLFF
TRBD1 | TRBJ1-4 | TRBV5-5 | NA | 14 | TGTGCCAGCAGCTTAACAGGGGGCAGTGAAAAACTGTTTTTT | CASSLTGGSEKLFF
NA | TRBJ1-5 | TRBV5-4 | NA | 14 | TGTGCCAGCAGCTTCAGGATCATCAATCAGCCCCAGCATTTT | CASSFRIINQPQHF
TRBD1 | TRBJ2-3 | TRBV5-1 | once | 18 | TGCGCCAGCAGCTATTACAGGGGACGAATAGGAAGAACAGATACGCAGTATTTT | CASSYYRGRIGRTDTQYF
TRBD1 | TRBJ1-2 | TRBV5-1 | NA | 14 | TGCGCCAGCAGCCCATCCGGGACAGAGTATGGCTACACCTTC | CASSPSGTEYGYTF
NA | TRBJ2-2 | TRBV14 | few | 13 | TGTGCCAGCAGCCAACAGGGCACCGGGGAGCTGTTTTTT | CASSQQGTGELFF
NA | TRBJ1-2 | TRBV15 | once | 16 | TGTGCCACCAGCAGAGATTACTCAGACAGTTACTATGGCTACACCTTC | CATSRDYSDSYYGYTF
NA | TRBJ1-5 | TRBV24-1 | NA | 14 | TGTGTCGCCTACAGGGAAGGGAGCAATCAGCCCCAGCATTTT | CVAYREGSNQPQHF
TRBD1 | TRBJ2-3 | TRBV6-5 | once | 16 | TGTGCCAGCAGTTACTCGTACAGGGGTGGTCCAGATACGCAGTATTTT | CASSYSYRGGPDTQYF
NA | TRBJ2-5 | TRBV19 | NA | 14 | TGTGCCAGTAGTCCAGGACAGTCCTGGGAGACCCAGTACTTC | CASSPGQSWETQYF
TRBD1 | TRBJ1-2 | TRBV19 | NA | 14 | TGTGCCAGTGGAGGGACAGGGGGAAACTATGGCTACACCTTC | CASGGTGGNYGYTF
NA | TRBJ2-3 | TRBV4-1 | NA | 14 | TGCGCCAGCAGTCCCCCTAGCGTTTTAGATACGCAGTATTTT | CASSPPSVLDTQYF
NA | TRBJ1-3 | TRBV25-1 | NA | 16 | TGTGCCAGCGGAGCAAAGGGGTGGTACTCTGGAAACACCATATATTTT | CASGAKGWYSGNTIYF
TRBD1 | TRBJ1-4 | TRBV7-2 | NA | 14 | TGTGCCAGCAGCGAAAGACAGGGTAGGGAAAAACTGTTTTTT | CASSERQGREKLFF
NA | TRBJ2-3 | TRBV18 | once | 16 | TGTGCCAGCTCACCAAGGGTGCAGGGGAACACAGATACGCAGTATTTT | CASSPRVQGNTDTQYF
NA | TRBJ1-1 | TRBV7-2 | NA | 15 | TGTGCCAGCAGCTTAGCGGGACTTAGCGTCACTGAAGCTTTCTTT | CASSLAGLSVTEAFF
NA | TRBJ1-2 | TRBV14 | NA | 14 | TGTGCCAGCAGCCAAGCAGGGGCTGTCTATGGCTACACCTTC | CASSQAGAVYGYTF
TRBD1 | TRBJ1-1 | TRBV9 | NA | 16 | TGTGCCAGCAGCTCCCGACAGGGGGCCGTGAACACTGAAGCTTTCTTT | CASSSRQGAVNTEAFF
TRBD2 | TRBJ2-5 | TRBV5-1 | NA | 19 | TGCGCCAGCAGCTTGGCAGTAGATTCATTAGCGGGAGTACAAGAGACCCAGTACTTC | CASSLAVDSLAGVQETQYF
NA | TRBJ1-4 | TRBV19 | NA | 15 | TGTGCCAGTAGATCGGGGGATGCAACTAATGAAAAACTGTTTTTT | CASRSGDATNEKLFF
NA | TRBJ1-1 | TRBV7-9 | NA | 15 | TGTGCCAGCAGCCCCGGACAGACAAGGACCACTGAAGCTTTCTTT | CASSPGQTRTTEAFF
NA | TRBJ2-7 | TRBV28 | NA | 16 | TGTGCCAGCAGTTTCTCCCTTCGGGGAAGACTTTACGAGCAGTACTTC | CASSFSLRGRLYEQYF
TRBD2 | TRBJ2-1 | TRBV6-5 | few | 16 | TGTGCCAGCAGTTCCCCCCACGGCGGGAGCTACAATGAGCAGTTCTTC | CASSSPHGGSYNEQFF
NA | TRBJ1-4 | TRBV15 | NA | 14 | TGTGCCACCAGCAGAGGGCAGGGTGGGGAAAAACTGTTTTTT | CATSRGQGGEKLFF
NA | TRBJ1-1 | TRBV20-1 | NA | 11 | TGCAGTGCCGGAGGGAACACTGAAGCTTTCTTT | CSAGGNTEAFF
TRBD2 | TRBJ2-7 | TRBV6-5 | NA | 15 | TGTGCCAGCAGAAACCAAGGACTAGCGGGAGGCGAGCAGTACTTC | CASRNQGLAGGEQYF
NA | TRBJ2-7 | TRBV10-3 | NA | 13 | TGTGCCATCGGCAGGGGAGACTATGGAGAGCAGTACTTC | CAIGRGDYGEQYF
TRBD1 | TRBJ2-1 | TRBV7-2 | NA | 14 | TGTGCCAGCAGCACCGGACAGGGGTACAATGAGCAGTTCTTC | CASSTGQGYNEQFF
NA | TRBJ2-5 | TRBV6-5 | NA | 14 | TGTGCCAGCAGTTCGGGGGTGTACCAAGAGACCCAGTACTTC | CASSSGVYQETQYF
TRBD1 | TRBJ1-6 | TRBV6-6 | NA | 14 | TGTGCCAGCAGTTACCCGGGACAGGGGTCACCCCTCCACTTT | CASSYPGQGSPLHF
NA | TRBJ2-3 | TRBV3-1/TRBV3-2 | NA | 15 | TGTGCCAGCAGCCAAGTTTATTCTGGCACAGATACGCAGTATTTT | CASSQVYSGTDTQYF